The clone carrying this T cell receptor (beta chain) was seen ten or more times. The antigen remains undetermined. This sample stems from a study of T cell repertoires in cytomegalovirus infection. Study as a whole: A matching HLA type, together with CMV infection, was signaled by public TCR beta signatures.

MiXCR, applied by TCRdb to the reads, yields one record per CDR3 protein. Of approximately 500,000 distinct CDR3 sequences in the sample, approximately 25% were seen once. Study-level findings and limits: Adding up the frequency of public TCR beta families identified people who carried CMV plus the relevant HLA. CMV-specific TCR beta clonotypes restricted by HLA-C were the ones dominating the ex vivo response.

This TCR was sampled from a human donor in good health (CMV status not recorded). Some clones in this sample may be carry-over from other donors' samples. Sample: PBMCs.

CDR3 loop: CASSPTGNGNQPQHF. The CDR3 DNA follows: TGTGCCAGCAGCCCCACAGGGAACGGCAATCAGCCCCAGCATTTT. The rearrangement links TRBV7-2 to TRBJ1-5; D might be TRBD1 (6 bases). V was trimmed by 5 bases and J by 2 bases, leaving 13 bases between them. Germline loops: CDR1 SGHTA, CDR2 FQGNSA. The CDR3 runs to 15 residues.